This TCR beta chain is drawn from a study of T-cell reconstitution after alpha-beta-depleted transplantation in children. As concerns this clonotype: One junction end disagrees with the germline gene, perhaps due to a read error.

This sample's TCRbeta library carried unique molecular identifier barcodes. TCRdb analysed the PCR reads with MiXCR anew, one entry per CDR3 protein. The sample lists about 540,000 distinct CDR3 sequences, 15% to 20% occurring once. CDR3 length: 9 amino acids. CDR1 and CDR2 from the germline V gene are DFQATT and SNEGSKA (reference sequence). This clonotype was sampled from a human donor who donated a stem cell graft to a child with acute lymphoblastic leukemia. This specimen was PBMCs from the stem cell graft donor, taken from the stem cell graft. The chain joins TRBV20-1 to TRBJ1-1; 7 bases align to TRBD1. CDR3 in amino acids: CSARAGQHF. In nucleotides, the CDR3 is TGCAGTGCTAGGGCGGGACAGCACTTT.